These 32 T cell receptor beta chains share one sample of origin, sequenced in a study of T cell repertoires in cytomegalovirus infection. TCRdb analysed the reads with MiXCR anew, one entry per CDR3 protein. The sample lists approximately 990,000 distinct CDR3 sequences, under 40% occurring once. Their specific antigens are unknown. The sequencing used cultured CD8+ T cells from PBMCs, collected from culture after CMV antigen stimulation. All receptors derive from a human donor in good health (CMV status not recorded). Some clones in this sample may be carry-over from other donors' samples.

This sequence joins TRBV6-2 or TRBV6-3 and TRBJ1-1, with D possibly matching TRBD1 (5 bases). The germline gives CDR1 MNHEY, CDR2 SVGEGT. This CDR3 comprises 13 residues. Trimming shortened V by 2 bases and J by 5 bases, and 9 bases separated the two germline ends. This CDR3 is CASSYQWGTEAFF. The CDR3 nucleotides read TGTGCCAGCAGTTACCAATGGGGGACTGAAGCTTTCTTT.

At least ten counts were recorded for this clonotype. The rearrangement uses TRBV7-9 and TRBJ2-1; D is unclear. The CDR3 length is 15 residues. Per the germline V gene, CDR1 is SEHNR and CDR2 is FQNEAQ (reference sequence). Trimming shortened V by 2 bases and J by 0 bases, and 8 bases separated the two germline ends. CDR3 amino acids: CASSLSLGSYNEQFF. The CDR3 DNA sequence: TGTGCCAGCAGCTTAAGTCTTGGCTCCTACAATGAGCAGTTCTTC.

The chain is built from TRBV2 and TRBJ1-2, with D unresolved. The CDR3 extends over 13 amino acids. Germline values: CDR1 SNHLY, CDR2 FYNNEI. Trimming took off 2 bases at V and 6 bases at J, with 10 bases between the two ends. The CDR3 DNA follows: TGTGCCAGCAGTGAAAGGAGGGCTGATGGCTACACCTTC. Translated: CASSERRADGYTF.

To note about this clonotype: The junction shows a germline mismatch at one end, possibly a read error. V is TRBV7-6 and J is TRBJ2-5, with D perhaps given as TRBD1 or TRBD2 (5 bases each). Germline V gene sequence: CDR1 SGHVS, CDR2 FNYEAQ. This CDR3 contains 14 residues. CDR3: CASSFLSGGETQYF. The CDR3 DNA reads as TGTGCTAGCAGTTTTCTCTCTGGGGGAGAGACCCAGTACTTC.

In its sample, this clonotype was seen a few times. The chain joins TRBV12-3 or TRBV12-4 to TRBJ1-1; TRBD1 aligns across 10 bases. This CDR3 is 15 amino acids long. Losses at the gene ends were 7 bases for V and 0 bases for J; bases not matched to a gene: 5. The CDR3: CASTGQGRVNTEAFF. CDR3 in DNA: TGTGCCAGCACGGGACAGGGGAGGGTGAACACTGAAGCTTTCTTT.

This clonotype has just a few counts. The CDR3 region is CASSHLAGTPPREQYF. The CDR3 DNA follows: TGTGCCAGCAGCCACCTGGCGGGGACCCCCCCCAGGGAGCAGTACTTC. This sequence joins TRBV3-1 and TRBJ2-7; a possible D gene is TRBD2 (6 bases). CDR3 size: 16 residues. Germline loops: CDR1 LGHDT, CDR2 YNNKEL (reference sequence). V shed 3 bases and J shed 7 bases, with 22 bases lying between them.

About this clonotype itself: A much larger clone is a single base away; this may be a read error. The rearrangement uses TRBV7-8 and TRBJ1-1; D is ambiguous. There are 14 residues in the CDR3. The V gene's germline CDR1 is SGHVS and CDR2 FQNEAQ. CDR3 nucleotides: TGTGTCAGCAGCCCTCTGACAAGTTTAACTGAAGCTTTCTTT. Translation: CVSSPLTSLTEAFF.

The chain is built from TRBV24-1 and TRBJ2-1; 8 bases are a match to TRBD1. The germline CDR1 and CDR2 sequences are KGHDR and SFDVKD. The ends lost 7 bases at V and 2 bases at J; junction bases unmatched: 0. The CDR3 contains 13 residues. CDR3 sequence (DNA): TGTGCCACCAGGGACAGGGCCTACAATGAGCAGTTCTTC. Its translation: CATRDRAYNEQFF.

This clonotype was seen many times. The genes are TRBV6-2 or TRBV6-3 and TRBJ2-1; a weak D match, TRBD1 (5 bases). V lost 6 bases and J 1 base, leaving 10 bases between the germline ends. The CDR3 extends over 14 amino acids. The germline CDR1 and CDR2 sequences are MNHEY and SVGEGT. Written as DNA, the CDR3 is TGTGCCAGCAGCTGGACACTTTCCTACAATGAGCAGTTCTTC. Its protein is CASSWTLSYNEQFF.

The gene calls are TRBV12-3 or TRBV12-4 and TRBJ2-7, with TRBD1 as a possible D gene (7 bases). The V end lost 6 bases, the J end lost 4 bases, and 25 bases lay between the germline ends. The CDR3 is 17 amino acids. The DNA of the CDR3 is TGTGCCAGCAGCCCTGGACAAGCAGGCGGGACAGATTACGAGCAGTACTTC. Translating gives CASSPGQAGGTDYEQYF.

In this sample, this clonotype turned up a few times. The J gene is TRBJ2-5, the V gene TRBV11-2; 7 positions agree with TRBD1. V was clipped by 7 bases and J by 1 base; unmatched bases: 12. From germline, CDR1 is SGHAT and CDR2 FQNNGV. The CDR3 totals 16 residues. DNA for the CDR3: TGTGCCAGCACCCACGGTGGTTACAGGGGCCAAGAGACCCAGTACTTC. It translates to CASTHGGYRGQETQYF.

This chain uses TRBV10-3 with TRBJ2-7; D is uncertain. The V end was cut by 0 bases, the J end by 2 bases, with 11 bases between. CDR1 is ENHRY and CDR2 is SYGVKD in the germline V gene. There are 15 residues in the CDR3. CDR3 nucleotide sequence: TGTGCCATCAGTGAGTCGGTACAGCCTGCCTACGAGCAGTACTTC. Encoded protein: CAISESVQPAYEQYF.

This chain uses TRBV28 with TRBJ2-7; D not resolved. Germline-derived CDR1 and CDR2 are MDHEN and SYDVKM. The ends were cut back, 6 bases at V and 1 base at J, with 13 bases in the middle. The CDR3 has 14 residues. The CDR3 is CASSAQRPSYEQYV. DNA for the CDR3: TGTGCCAGCAGCGCTCAGAGGCCGTCCTACGAGCAGTACGTC.

The rearrangement links TRBV4-1 to TRBJ2-1; 10 bases fit TRBD2. The germline CDR1 and CDR2 sequences are MGHRA and YSYEKL. The V and J ends lost 0 bases and 8 bases, in that order; junction bases with no gene match: 7. The CDR3 loop spans 16 amino acids. The CDR3 here is CASSQESSGGLDEQFF. The CDR3 DNA reads TGCGCCAGCAGCCAAGAGTCTAGCGGGGGCCTGGATGAGCAGTTCTTC.

This clonotype has only a few counts. The chain links TRBV24-1 to TRBJ2-1, with D unresolved. Trimming shortened V by 2 bases and J by 2 bases, and 3 bases separated the two germline ends. This CDR3 spans 13 amino acids. From germline, CDR1 is KGHDR and CDR2 SFDVKD. Here the CDR3 reads CATSDSTYNEQFF. As DNA, the CDR3 is TGTGCCACCAGTGATTCGACCTACAATGAGCAGTTCTTC.

This clonotype appeared many times. This chain joins TRBV7-8 and TRBJ2-7, with D uncertain. Looked up from germline, CDR1 is SGHVS and CDR2 is FQNEAQ. The V end was cut by 5 bases, the J end by 3 bases, with 23 bases between. The CDR3 extends over 17 amino acids. Written as DNA, the CDR3 is TGTGCCAGCAGCACACCCGCAGGCATGACCTCCGACTACGAGCAGTACGTC. It encodes CASSTPAGMTSDYEQYV.

The rearrangement links TRBV4-1 to TRBJ2-1; D gene unclear. This CDR3 contains 16 residues. The V gene's germline CDR1 is MGHRA and CDR2 YSYEKL. The V and J ends lost 4 bases and 0 bases respectively, with 13 bases between them. The CDR3 reads CASSPVVLSSYNEQFF. In DNA form, the CDR3 reads TGCGCCAGCAGCCCCGTGGTACTTTCCTCCTACAATGAGCAGTTCTTC.

J is TRBJ2-7 and V is TRBV29-1; 7 bases map to TRBD2. The junction had 15 bases not matched to a gene; V was cut back by 6 bases and J by 7 bases. The CDR3 extends over 14 amino acids. The germline CDR1 and CDR2 sequences are SQVTM and ANQGSEA. CDR3 nucleotide sequence: TGCAGCGTGGGCGGGGGTTCGCTTCAAAGGGAGCAGTACTTC. This translates into CSVGGGSLQREQYF.

This clonotype has ten or more counts. This rearrangement joins TRBV6-5 to TRBJ2-3, with TRBD1 matching over 8 bases. The germline V gene has CDR1 MNHEY and CDR2 SVGAGI. Losses at the gene ends were 4 bases for V and 1 base for J; bases not matched to a gene: 4. CDR3 length: 15 residues. The CDR3 DNA reads as TGTGCCAGCAGTTTCAGGGGGCTTGGCACAGATACGCAGTATTTT. The encoded protein is CASSFRGLGTDTQYF.

This chain links TRBV20-1 with TRBJ1-3, with 8 bases aligning to TRBD1. Germline CDR1 DFQATT, CDR2 SNEGSKA (reference sequence). V lost 2 bases to trimming and J lost 3 bases; unmatched junction nucleotides: 3. CDR3 size: 14 residues. The DNA for the CDR3 is TGCAGTGCTAGATCAGGGGGCGGTGGAAACACCATATATTTT. Translated: CSARSGGGGNTIYF.

This clonotype was recorded many times. This chain uses TRBV7-8 with TRBJ2-7; 13 bases agree with TRBD2. CDR3 length equals 17 residues. Germline CDR1 is SGHVS and CDR2 is FQNEAQ. The J segment lost 1 base and the V segment lost 4 bases, leaving 7 bases of the junction unmatched. Here the CDR3 DNA reads TGTGCCAGCAGCTCTACTAGCGGGGGGGCAACTTCCTACGAGCAGTACTTC. Encoded protein: CASSSTSGGATSYEQYF.

This chain joins TRBV18 and TRBJ1-1; D is uncertain. The germline V gene encodes CDR1 KGHSH and CDR2 LQKENI. Trimming took 5 bases from V and 3 from J, leaving 13 bases between them. The CDR3 is 14 residues long. The CDR3 DNA follows: TGTGCCAGCTCAAAAAGTCCCGCGGACACTGAAGCTTTCTTT. Translation: CASSKSPADTEAFF. Together with reference TRBV18 and TRBJ1-1, the CDR3 gives the full variable domain: NAGVMQNPRHLVRRRGQEARLRCSPMKGHSHVYWYRQLPEEGLKFMVYLQKENIIDESGMPKERFSAEFPKEGPSILRIQQVVRGDSAAYFCASSKSPADTEAFFGQGTRLTVV.

Regarding this clonotype: A single base separates this from a much larger clone, so it may be a read error. The V and J genes are TRBV7-6 and TRBJ2-7; D not resolved. The CDR3 length is 16 residues. The germline V gene encodes CDR1 SGHVS and CDR2 FNYEAQ. CDR3: CACSEEHSALGYEQYF. As DNA, the CDR3 is TGTGCCTGCAGCGAAGAGCACTCCGCCCTGGGTTACGAGCAGTACTTC.

This clonotype was recorded a few times. The V and J genes are TRBV6-5 and TRBJ2-2, with D perhaps matching TRBD2 (7 bases). Per the germline V gene, CDR1 is MNHEY and CDR2 is SVGAGI. V was clipped by 3 bases and J by 0 bases, with 17 bases between them. This CDR3 is built from 18 residues. The CDR3 DNA sequence: TGTGCCAGCAGTTATCAACCGGGGGGCGCCACGAACACCGGGGAGCTGTTTTTT. Translating gives CASSYQPGGATNTGELFF.

Worth noting for this clonotype: A read error is possible here, since a much larger clone lies one base away. The rearrangement uses TRBV7-9 and TRBJ1-2, with D perhaps TRBD1 (5 bases). CDR1 is SEHNR and CDR2 is FQNEAQ in the germline V gene (reference sequence). The CDR3 has 15 residues. The CDR3, as DNA: TGTGTCAGCAGCCTATCCGGGACTCAGGACTATGGCTACACCTTC. Translated, it gives CVSSLSGTQDYGYTF.

The chain links TRBV12-3 or TRBV12-4 to TRBJ1-4; 9 bases are shared with TRBD1. V lost 6 bases to trimming and J lost 8 bases; unmatched junction nucleotides: 4. The CDR3 is 13 residues long. The CDR3 protein is CASRKTGGEKLFF. The CDR3 DNA sequence: TGTGCCAGCAGAAAGACAGGGGGGGAAAAACTGTTTTTT.

The gene calls are TRBV27 and TRBJ1-1, with D tentatively TRBD1 (6 bases). This CDR3 has 19 residues. Germline V gives CDR1 MNHEY, CDR2 SMNVEV (reference sequence). V was pared by 4 bases and J by 1 base, with 25 bases between. CDR3 DNA: TGTGCCAGCAGTTCCCCTTGGTCGGGGGGCGTCGGGCCGAACACTGAAGCTTTCTTT. Protein: CASSSPWSGGVGPNTEAFF.

This clonotype was observed at least ten times. The chain carries TRBV7-6 and TRBJ2-2; 10 bases fit TRBD1. V dropped 5 bases and J dropped 4; count of bases not matched to a gene: 10. Germline values: CDR1 SGHVS, CDR2 FNYEAQ. CDR3 length equals 17 residues. The CDR3 DNA reads TGTGCCAGCAGCCCCCAGGGACAGGGGACGATCACCGGGGAGCTGTTTTTT. Its protein product is CASSPQGQGTITGELFF.

Points on this clonotype: This sequence may be a read error, since a much larger clone differs from it by one base. The rearrangement joins TRBV6-4 to TRBJ2-3, with TRBD1 identical over 8 bases. The CDR3 is made up of 15 amino acids. Germline CDR1 reads MRHNA; CDR2 reads SNTAGT. As DNA, the CDR3 is TGTGCCTGCAGTGACTCGACAGGGGGCACAGATACGCAGTATTTT. It translates to CACSDSTGGTDTQYF.

On this clonotype: Being one base from a much bigger clone, this may be a read error. This chain joins TRBV7-9 and TRBJ2-7; D gene ambiguous. From germline, CDR1 is SEHNR and CDR2 FQNEAQ (reference sequence). CDR3 length: 14 amino acids. V lost 5 bases and J lost 8, with 19 bases in between. The CDR3 DNA sequence: TGTGCCAGCAGCCCCGACCCCTCCTCTCTCAAGCAGTACGTC. Translated, it gives CASSPDPSSLKQYV.

This clonotype was seen at least ten times. The genes are TRBV6-5 and TRBJ1-2, with a weak D call TRBD1 (5 bases). There are 13 residues in the CDR3. Trimming cost V 0 bases and J 4 bases, with 6 bases left between them. Germline V CDR1 and CDR2: MNHEY, SVGAGI. For the CDR3, the DNA is TGTGCCAGCAGTTACTCCGGGGGCTATGGCTACACCTTC. Its translation: CASSYSGGYGYTF.

The chain couples TRBV12-3 or TRBV12-4 to TRBJ2-1; 11 bases line up with TRBD2. V gave up 3 bases and J gave up 8 bases; unmatched junction bases: 15. The CDR3 has 18 residues. CDR3 region: CASSFWPSGGPGNHEQFF. Here the CDR3 DNA reads TGTGCCAGCAGTTTCTGGCCTAGCGGGGGGCCAGGGAACCATGAGCAGTTCTTC.